This T cell receptor beta chain appears in the sequencing data of a study of radiation and T cells in renal cell carcinoma (TCRdb year 2020). In the study overall: The samples were drawn from a clinical trial, where primary renal cell carcinomas were treated with 15 Gy of stereotactic body radiation therapy and then removed by nephrectomy 4 weeks afterward. In total, about 53 samples, comprising around 26 tumors and about 27 peripheral blood samples, were subjected to TCR beta sequencing. Across all 53 samples, several million unique CDR3 nucleotide sequences encoding some 3,000,000 unique CDR3 amino acid sequences were identified.

About this clone: Its cognate antigen has yet to be identified. No base-level quality is on record; no much larger clone is a single base apart.

General conclusions and limits of the study: In blood, the top tumor clonotypes increased from baseline to 2 weeks after radiation and then shrank by 4 weeks, which suggests a temporary expansion of tumor-resident clones. Because pretreatment tumor biopsies were not available, the study could not determine whether clonotypes were already present within the tumor at baseline. Tracking of blood repertoire dynamics stopped at about 4 weeks after treatment, with no follow-up past that point. Because the trial had a single-armed design, the trial could not examine how radiation dose or scheduling affected the TCR repertoire.

Trimming costs V 0 bases and J 1 base, and their ends lie 9 bases apart. The CDR1 and CDR2 encoded by the germline V gene are LGHNA and YSLEER. The CDR3 numbers 15 residues from cysteine through phenylalanine. Just the 45-base CDR3 DNA is kept, in frame starting at base 1. The intended sense of this specimen's time point label: baseline pretreatment blood. The treatment or condition label corresponds to: 15 Gy SBRT to primary tumor, nephrectomy 4 weeks later. To follow tumor-enriched clonotypes, serial peripheral blood was collected from radiation-treated patients at baseline and at 2 weeks and 4 weeks after SBRT. Every patient had renal cell carcinoma of clear cell pathology. Genomic DNA for TCR sequencing was prepared using the QIAamp DNA Blood Mini Kit (Qiagen). Samples were included in the analyses only if all quality control checks were passed. TCR beta libraries were generated from genomic DNA with the immunoSEQ kit, following the manufacturer's recommendations. Library preparation used a first multiplex PCR with proprietary primers, then a second PCR adding unique barcodes, with bead cleanups after each round. Each sample batch included a kit-provided positive control reaction and a negative control reaction. The final libraries were assessed on an Agilent 4200 TapeStation D1000 ScreenTape, pooled by volume, and quantified by qPCR. Sequencing ran on an Illumina NextSeq500 with a MidOutput 150-cycle cartridge, using 156 Read1 and 15 Index1 cycles with kit custom primers. The pooled library was loaded at roughly 0.9 pM with about 21% PhiX control spiked in. In the original analysis: Vendor-processed data were analyzed in R, with a clonotype defined as all T cells sharing the same CDR3 nucleotide sequence. For clone abundance analyses, frequencies were normalized to the 10,000 most abundant clones per sample. Public T cell clones, which averaged fewer than five per sample, were excluded before analysis. An abundance difference of at least 32-fold between compartments was the criterion for calling clonotypes tumor-enriched or baseline blood-enriched. A beta-binomial differential abundance model was used to identify clonotypes that expanded or contracted between blood time points. Similarity between tumor and blood repertoires was quantified using the Baroni-Urbani and Buser coefficient, and groups were compared with two-tailed Wilcoxon tests in R. In its TCRdb copy, this immuneACCESS table keeps in-frame sequences only and misses some clones. Where compared with another copy, unresolved V genes explain less than half of these, and the others have no known cause. That table supplies the V and J calls and clone size; D and trimming were determined from the DNA. The sample data list about 140,000 clones, and 70% to 90% of these were observed just once. The top ten clones comprise approximately 20% of the sample.

Sequenced material: blood, taken from a patient whose treatment included radiotherapy and nephrectomy. The sequence is built from TRBV4-3 and TRBJ1-1; confidence is insufficient to name the D gene. The TCR originated in a woman in her forties or fifties with renal cell carcinoma. CDR3 loop: CASSQDLARNTEAFF. The nucleotide sequence reads as follows: TGCGCCAGCAGCCAAGATTTGGCGAGGAACACTGAAGCTTTCTTT.